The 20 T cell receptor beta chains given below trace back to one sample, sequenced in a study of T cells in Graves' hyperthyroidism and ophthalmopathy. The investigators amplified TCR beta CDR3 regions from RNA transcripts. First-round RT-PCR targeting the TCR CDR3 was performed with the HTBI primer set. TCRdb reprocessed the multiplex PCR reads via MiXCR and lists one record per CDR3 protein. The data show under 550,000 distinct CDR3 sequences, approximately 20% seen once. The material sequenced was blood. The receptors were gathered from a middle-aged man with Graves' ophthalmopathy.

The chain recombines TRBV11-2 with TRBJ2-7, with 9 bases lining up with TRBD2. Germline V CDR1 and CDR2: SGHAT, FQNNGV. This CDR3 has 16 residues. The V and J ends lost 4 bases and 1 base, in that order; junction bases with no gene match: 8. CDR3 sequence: CASSSLRLAASYEQYF. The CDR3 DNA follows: TGTGCCAGCAGCTCCCTTCGACTAGCGGCATCCTACGAGCAGTACTTC.

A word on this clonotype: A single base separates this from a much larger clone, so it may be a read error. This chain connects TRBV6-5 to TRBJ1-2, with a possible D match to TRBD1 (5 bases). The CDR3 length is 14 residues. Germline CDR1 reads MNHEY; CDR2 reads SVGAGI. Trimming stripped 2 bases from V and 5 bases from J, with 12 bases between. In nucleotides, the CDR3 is TGTGCCAGCAGTTACCAGGCCCGGGGGTATGGCTACACCTTC. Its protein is CASSYQARGYGYTF.

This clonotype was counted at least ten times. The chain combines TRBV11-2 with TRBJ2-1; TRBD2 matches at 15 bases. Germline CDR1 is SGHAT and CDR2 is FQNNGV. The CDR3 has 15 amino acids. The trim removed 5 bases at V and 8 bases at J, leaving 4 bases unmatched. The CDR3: CASSARTSGGDEQFF. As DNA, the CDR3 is TGTGCCAGCAGCGCTCGGACTAGCGGGGGGGATGAGCAGTTCTTC. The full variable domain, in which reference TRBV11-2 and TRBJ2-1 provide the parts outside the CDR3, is EAGVAQSPRYKIIEKRQSVAFWCNPISGHATLYWYQQILGQGPKLLIQFQNNGVVDDSQLPKDRFSAERLKGVDSTLKIQPAKLEDSAVYLCASSARTSGGDEQFFGPGTRLTVL.

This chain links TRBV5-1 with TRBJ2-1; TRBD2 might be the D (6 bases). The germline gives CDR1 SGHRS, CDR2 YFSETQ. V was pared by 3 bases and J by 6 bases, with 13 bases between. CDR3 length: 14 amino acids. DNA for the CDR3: TGCGCCAGCAGCTGGAGCGGACTACCCAATGAGCAGTTCTTC. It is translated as CASSWSGLPNEQFF.

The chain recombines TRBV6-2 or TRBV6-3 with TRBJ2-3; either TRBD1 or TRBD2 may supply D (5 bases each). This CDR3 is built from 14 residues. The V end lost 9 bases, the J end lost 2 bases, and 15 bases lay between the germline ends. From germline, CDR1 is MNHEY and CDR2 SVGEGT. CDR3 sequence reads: CASFRDEVTDTQYF. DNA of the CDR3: TGTGCCAGTTTCCGGGACGAAGTCACAGATACGCAGTATTTT.

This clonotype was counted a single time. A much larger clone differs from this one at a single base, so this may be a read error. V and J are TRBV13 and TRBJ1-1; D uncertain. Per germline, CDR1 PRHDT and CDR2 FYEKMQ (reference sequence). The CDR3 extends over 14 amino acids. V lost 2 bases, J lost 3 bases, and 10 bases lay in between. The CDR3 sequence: CASSLFQFDTEAFF. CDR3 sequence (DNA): TGTGCCAGCAGCTTATTCCAGTTCGACACTGAAGCTTTCTTT.

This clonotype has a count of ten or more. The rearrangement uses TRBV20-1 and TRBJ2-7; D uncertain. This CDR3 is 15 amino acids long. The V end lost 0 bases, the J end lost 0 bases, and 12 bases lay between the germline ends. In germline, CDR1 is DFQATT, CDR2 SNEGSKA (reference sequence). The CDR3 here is CSARERPLPSYEQYF. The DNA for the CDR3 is TGCAGTGCTAGAGAAAGGCCATTACCCTCCTACGAGCAGTACTTC.

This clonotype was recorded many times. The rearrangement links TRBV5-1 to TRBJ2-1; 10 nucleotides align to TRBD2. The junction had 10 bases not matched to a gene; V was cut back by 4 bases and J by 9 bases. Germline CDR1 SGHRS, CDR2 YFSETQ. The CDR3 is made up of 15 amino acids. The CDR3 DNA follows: TGCGCCAGCAGCACCCCCGATCTAGCGGGAGTTGAGCAGTTCTTC. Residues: CASSTPDLAGVEQFF. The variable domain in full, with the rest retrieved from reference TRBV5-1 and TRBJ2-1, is KAGVTQTPRYLIKTRGQQVTLSCSPISGHRSVSWYQQTPGQGLQFLFEYFSETQRNKGNFPGRFSGRQFSNSRSEMNVSTLELGDSALYLCASSTPDLAGVEQFFGPGTRLTVL.

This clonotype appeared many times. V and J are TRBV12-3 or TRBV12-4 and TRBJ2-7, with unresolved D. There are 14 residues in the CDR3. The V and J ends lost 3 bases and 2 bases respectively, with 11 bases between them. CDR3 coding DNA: TGTGCCAGCAGTTTCGGGTACGGCACCTACGAGCAGTACTTC. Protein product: CASSFGYGTYEQYF.

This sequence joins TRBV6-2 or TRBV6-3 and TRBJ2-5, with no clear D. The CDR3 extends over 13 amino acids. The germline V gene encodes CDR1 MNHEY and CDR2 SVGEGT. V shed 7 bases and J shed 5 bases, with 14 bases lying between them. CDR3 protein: CASTPDAEETQYF. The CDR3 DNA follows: TGTGCCAGCACCCCCGATGCAGAGGAGACCCAGTACTTC.

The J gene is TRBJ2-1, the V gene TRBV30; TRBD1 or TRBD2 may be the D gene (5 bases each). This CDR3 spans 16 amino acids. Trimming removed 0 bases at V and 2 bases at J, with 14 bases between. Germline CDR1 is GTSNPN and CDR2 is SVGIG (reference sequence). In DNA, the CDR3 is TGTGCCTGGAGTGTACCAGAAAGGGGACCCTACAATGAGCAGTTCTTC. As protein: CAWSVPERGPYNEQFF. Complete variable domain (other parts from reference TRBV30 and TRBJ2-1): SQTIHQWPATLVQPVGSPLSLECTVEGTSNPNLYWYRQAAGRGLQLLFYSVGIGQISSEVPQNLSASRPQDRQFILSSKKLLLSDSGFYLCAWSVPERGPYNEQFFGPGTRLTVL.

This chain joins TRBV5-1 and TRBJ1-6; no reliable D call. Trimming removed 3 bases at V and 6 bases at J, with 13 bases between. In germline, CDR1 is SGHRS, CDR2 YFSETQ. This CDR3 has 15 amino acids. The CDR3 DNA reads TGCGCCAGCAGCTACGGCGGGATATTTAATTCACCCCTCCACTTT. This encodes CASSYGGIFNSPLHF.

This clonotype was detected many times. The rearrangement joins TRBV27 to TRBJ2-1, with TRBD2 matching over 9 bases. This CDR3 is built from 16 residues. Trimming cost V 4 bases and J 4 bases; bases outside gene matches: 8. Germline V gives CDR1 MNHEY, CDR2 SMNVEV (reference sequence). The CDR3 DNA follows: TGTGCCAGCAGTTCAAGACTAGCGGATTCTTACAATGAGCAGTTCTTC. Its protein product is CASSSRLADSYNEQFF.

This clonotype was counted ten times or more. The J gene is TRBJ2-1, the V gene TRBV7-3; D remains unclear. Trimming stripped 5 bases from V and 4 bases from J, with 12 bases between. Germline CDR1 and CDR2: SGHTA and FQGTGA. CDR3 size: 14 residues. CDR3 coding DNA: TGTGCCAGCAGCCCCTACCCGGGTTACAATGAGCAGTTCTTC. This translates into CASSPYPGYNEQFF. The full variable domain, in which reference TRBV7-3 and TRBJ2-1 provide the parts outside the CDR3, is GAGVSQTPSNKVTEKGKYVELRCDPISGHTALYWYRQSLGQGPEFLIYFQGTGAADDSGLPNDRFFAVRPEGSVSTLKIQRTERGDSAVYLCASSPYPGYNEQFFGPGTRLTVL.

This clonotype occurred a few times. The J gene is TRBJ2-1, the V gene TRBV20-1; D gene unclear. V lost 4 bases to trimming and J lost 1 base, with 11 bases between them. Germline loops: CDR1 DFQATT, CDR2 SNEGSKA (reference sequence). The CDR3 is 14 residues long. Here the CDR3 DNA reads TGCAGTGCTATCAGCAGGCTTTCCTACAATGAGCAGTTCTTC. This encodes CSAISRLSYNEQFF.

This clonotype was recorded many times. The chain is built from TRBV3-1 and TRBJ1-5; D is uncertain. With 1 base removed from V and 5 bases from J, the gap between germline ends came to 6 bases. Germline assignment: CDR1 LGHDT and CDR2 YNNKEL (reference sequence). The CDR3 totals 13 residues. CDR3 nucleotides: TGTGCCAGCAGCCAAGGTGGTGATCAGCCCCAGCATTTT. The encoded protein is CASSQGGDQPQHF.

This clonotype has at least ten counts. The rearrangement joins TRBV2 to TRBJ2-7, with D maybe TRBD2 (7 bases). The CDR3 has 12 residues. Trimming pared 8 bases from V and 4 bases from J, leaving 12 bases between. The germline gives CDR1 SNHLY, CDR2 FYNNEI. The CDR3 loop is CASSGGPYEQYF. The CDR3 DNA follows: TGTGCCAGCTCCGGGGGGCCATACGAGCAGTACTTC.

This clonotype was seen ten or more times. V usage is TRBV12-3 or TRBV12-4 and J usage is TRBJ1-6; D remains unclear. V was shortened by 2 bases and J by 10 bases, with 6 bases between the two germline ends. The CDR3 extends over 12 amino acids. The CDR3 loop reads CASSLWSSPLHF. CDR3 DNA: TGTGCCAGCAGTTTATGGAGCTCACCCCTCCACTTT.

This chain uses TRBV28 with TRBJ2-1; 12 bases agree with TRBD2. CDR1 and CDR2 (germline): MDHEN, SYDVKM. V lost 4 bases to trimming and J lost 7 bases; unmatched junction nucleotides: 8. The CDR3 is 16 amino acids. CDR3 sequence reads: CASSSPGLAGVNEQFF. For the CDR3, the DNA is TGTGCCAGCAGTTCCCCGGGACTAGCGGGTGTTAATGAGCAGTTCTTC. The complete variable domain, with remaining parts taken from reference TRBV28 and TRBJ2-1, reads DVKVTQSSRYLVKRTGEKVFLECVQDMDHENMFWYRQDPGLGLRLIYFSYDVKMKEKGDIPEGYSVSREKKERFSLILESASTNQTSMYLCASSSPGLAGVNEQFFGPGTRLTVL.

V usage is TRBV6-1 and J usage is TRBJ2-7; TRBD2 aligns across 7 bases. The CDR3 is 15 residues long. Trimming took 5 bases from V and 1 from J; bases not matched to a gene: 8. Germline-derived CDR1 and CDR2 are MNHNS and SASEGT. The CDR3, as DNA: TGTGCCAGCAGTCCCCTGAGCGGGGAGTCCTACGAGCAGTACTTC. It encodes CASSPLSGESYEQYF.